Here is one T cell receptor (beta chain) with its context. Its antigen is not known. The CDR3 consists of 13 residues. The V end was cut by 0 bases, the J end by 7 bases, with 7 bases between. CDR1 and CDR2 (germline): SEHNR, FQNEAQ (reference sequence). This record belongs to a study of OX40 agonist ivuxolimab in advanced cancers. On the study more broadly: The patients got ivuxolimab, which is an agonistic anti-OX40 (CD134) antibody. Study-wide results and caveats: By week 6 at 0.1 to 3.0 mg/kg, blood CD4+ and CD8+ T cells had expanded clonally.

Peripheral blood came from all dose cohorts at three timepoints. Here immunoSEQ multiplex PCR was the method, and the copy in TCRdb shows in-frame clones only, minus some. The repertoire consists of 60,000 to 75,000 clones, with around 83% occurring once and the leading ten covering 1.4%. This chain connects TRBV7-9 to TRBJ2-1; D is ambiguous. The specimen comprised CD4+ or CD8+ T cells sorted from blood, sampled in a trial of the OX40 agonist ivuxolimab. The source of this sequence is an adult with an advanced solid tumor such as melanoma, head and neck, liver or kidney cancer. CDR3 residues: CASSLALGNEQFF. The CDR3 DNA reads TGTGCCAGCAGCTTAGCGTTGGGAAATGAGCAGTTCTTC.